The clone carrying this T cell receptor (beta chain) was picked up many times. The data were taken from a study of CD8+CD57+ T cells in acquired aplastic anemia. The overall study: DNA recovered from sorted CD4+ and CD8+ cells had a mean of approximately 3 ug.

Patients who underwent sequencing had shown CD8+CD57+ cell expansion by flow cytometry. Both TCR beta VDJ combination and CDR3 sequence profiling were carried out. Genomic DNA was the template for this profiling. TCRdb reanalysed the reads using MiXCR and keeps one entry per CDR3 protein. Here the sample spans 200,000 to 300,000 distinct CDR3 sequences, around 45% being singletons. The J segment lost 3 bases and the V segment lost 0 bases, leaving 10 bases of the junction unmatched. In germline, CDR1 is DFQATT, CDR2 SNEGSKA (reference sequence). CDR3 length: 16 amino acids. The sequenced sample was sorted CD4+, CD8+, or CD8+CD57+ T cells (not recorded which) from PBMCs. This TCR derives from a human donor with aplastic anemia. The rearrangement links TRBV20-1 to TRBJ1-2; 7 bases map to TRBD1. CDR3 DNA sequence: TGCAGTGCTAGAGAGGATGGGACAGTTTCCTACTATGGCTACACCTTC. Translating gives CSAREDGTVSYYGYTF.